The 11 T cell receptor beta chains given below trace back to one sample, sequenced in a study of shared clonotypes between healthy human individuals. Here immunoSEQ multiplex PCR was the method, and the copy in TCRdb shows in-frame clones only, minus some. Of hundreds of thousands of clones listed, about two thirds are singletons. The sample was memory CD4+ T cells sorted from blood. Subset reported: CD45RA-negative fraction. These TCRs come from a woman younger than 45 in good health.

The chain couples TRBV4-1 to TRBJ2-3; maybe TRBD2 (6 bases). Germline CDR1 MGHRA, CDR2 YSYEKL. V lost 1 base, J lost 4 bases, and 15 bases lay in between. CDR3 length: 16 residues. As DNA, the CDR3 is TGCGCCAGCAGCCAAGTAGGGGCGGGATCTGCAGATACGCAGTATTTT. Protein: CASSQVGAGSADTQYF.

V usage is TRBV7-2 and J usage is TRBJ1-6, with 7 bases lining up with TRBD1. Germline V gene lookup returns CDR1 SGHTA and CDR2 FQGNSA. V lost 8 bases to trimming and J lost 7 bases; unmatched junction nucleotides: 5. CDR3 length equals 13 residues. Written as DNA, the CDR3 is TGTGCCAGCGGTGACAGGGCCAATTCACCCCTCCACTTT. It yields the protein CASGDRANSPLHF.

This chain's CDR3 is CASSLGQGLAEGGEQFF. CDR3 nucleotide sequence: TGCGCCAGCAGCTTGGGACAGGGACTAGCGGAGGGGGGTGAGCAGTTCTTC. The chain is built from TRBV5-1 and TRBJ2-1, with 11 bases fitting TRBD2. J lost 9 bases, V lost 0 bases, and 11 bases had no gene match. The CDR3 has 17 amino acids. In germline, CDR1 is SGHRS, CDR2 YFSETQ.

The CDR3 bases are TGTGCCAGCACTACAGGGCCCTCCTACGAGCAGTACTTC. Its protein is CASTTGPSYEQYF. V and J are TRBV28 and TRBJ2-7, with D tentatively TRBD1 (6 bases). Trimming cost V 7 bases and J 0 bases, with 10 bases left between them. Germline CDR1 and CDR2: MDHEN and SYDVKM. The CDR3 has 13 residues.

The CDR3 protein is CASSLLGNQANQETQYF. The CDR3 DNA follows: TGCGCCAGCAGCTTACTGGGAAACCAAGCCAACCAAGAGACCCAGTACTTC. The V gene is TRBV5-1, the J gene TRBJ2-5; no reliable D call. The ends were cut back, 2 bases at V and 0 bases at J, with 17 bases in the middle. The CDR3 sequence is 17 residues long. The germline CDR1 and CDR2 sequences are SGHRS and YFSETQ.

This chain connects TRBV10-3 to TRBJ2-7, with TRBD1 matching over 9 bases. V lost 4 bases and J lost 3; bases outside the gene matches: 7. Germline V gene lookup returns CDR1 ENHRY and CDR2 SYGVKD. The CDR3 length is 15 residues. The CDR3: CAISGFGDRVYEQYF. In DNA, the CDR3 is TGTGCCATCAGTGGGTTCGGGGACAGGGTCTACGAGCAGTACTTC.

The rearrangement joins TRBV18 to TRBJ1-5; no clear D. The V end was cut by 3 bases, the J end by 11 bases, with 14 bases between. From germline, CDR1 is KGHSH and CDR2 LQKENI. The CDR3 contains 13 residues. This chain's CDR3 is CASSPTSVEAQHF. DNA of the CDR3: TGTGCCAGCTCACCCACTTCAGTGGAAGCCCAGCATTTT. The full variable domain, in which reference TRBV18 and TRBJ1-5 provide the parts outside the CDR3, is NAGVMQNPRHLVRRRGQEARLRCSPMKGHSHVYWYRQLPEEGLKFMVYLQKENIIDESGMPKERFSAEFPKEGPSILRIQQVVRGDSAAYFCASSPTSVEAQHFGDGTRLSIL.

With respect to this clone: Only one base separates this from a far larger clonotype, so it likely reflects a read error. The sample carries other DNA sequences with the same CDR3. J is TRBJ2-6 and V is TRBV7-3; no reliable D call. The CDR3 totals 13 residues. Trimming took off 3 bases at V and 3 bases at J, with 3 bases between the two ends. From germline, CDR1 is SGHTA and CDR2 FQGTGA. CDR3 amino acids: CASSFFGANVLTF. The CDR3 nucleotides are TGTGCCAGCAGCTTCTTTGGGGCCAACGTCCTGACTTTC. The full variable domain, completed using reference TRBV7-3 and TRBJ2-6, is GAGVSQTPSNKVTEKGKYVELRCDPISGHTALYWYRQSLGQGPEFLIYFQGTGAADDSGLPNDRFFAVRPEGSVSTLKIQRTERGDSAVYLCASSFFGANVLTFGAGSRLTVL.

This chain joins TRBV7-7 and TRBJ2-3; 9 bases line up with TRBD1. Germline V gene sequence: CDR1 SSHAT, CDR2 FNYEAQ (reference sequence). V was pared by 5 bases and J by 1 base, with 4 bases of the junction left unmatched. This CDR3 spans 15 amino acids. CDR3 residues: CASSPDRGGTDTQYF. The CDR3, as DNA: TGTGCCAGCAGCCCGGACAGGGGTGGCACAGATACGCAGTATTTT.

The J gene is TRBJ2-1, the V gene TRBV11-2; 10 bases line up with TRBD2. The CDR3 contains 19 residues. The trim removed 1 base at V and 0 bases at J, leaving 9 bases unmatched. CDR1 is SGHAT and CDR2 is FQNNGV in the germline V gene. CDR3 in DNA: TGTGCCAGCAGCTTAGTGGCTAGCGGGAGTGGCGTCTCCTACAATGAGCAGTTCTTC. Its translation is CASSLVASGSGVSYNEQFF.

This clone appeared a few times. The chain uses TRBV14 and TRBJ1-3; perhaps TRBD1 as D (5 bases). The CDR3 spans 16 residues. Germline CDR1 reads SGHDN; CDR2 reads FVKESK. V lost 0 bases, J lost 7 bases, and 16 bases lay in between. As DNA, the CDR3 is TGTGCCAGCAGCCAAGACTTCGGCCTAGGGGTGAACACCATATATTTT. Its protein is CASSQDFGLGVNTIYF.